These 20 T cell receptor beta chains share one sample of origin, sequenced in a study of OX40 agonist ivuxolimab in advanced cancers. Assay: immunoSEQ multiplex PCR; the TCRdb copy retains only in-frame clones and omits some. Among around 80,000 clones listed, around 90% were seen once. The material was CD4+ or CD8+ T cells sorted from blood, obtained in a trial of the OX40 agonist ivuxolimab. The source is an adult with an advanced solid tumor such as melanoma, head and neck, liver or kidney cancer.

The rearrangement joins TRBV9 to TRBJ2-3; perhaps TRBD2 as D (6 bases). Trimming took off 0 bases at V and 3 bases at J, with 14 bases between the two ends. The CDR3 contains 16 residues. Germline V lookup: CDR1 SGDLS, CDR2 YYNGEE. The CDR3 loop is CASSVGRGAGTDTQYF. CDR3 coding DNA: TGTGCCAGCAGCGTAGGTAGGGGCGCGGGGACAGATACGCAGTATTTT.

The chain carries TRBV7-6 and TRBJ2-1; D perhaps matches TRBD2 (6 bases). V lost 3 bases to trimming and J lost 7 bases, with 22 bases between them. The CDR3 is 17 amino acids. The germline CDR1 and CDR2 sequences are SGHVS and FNYEAQ. This chain's CDR3 is CASSFTTLGLPRNEQFF. The CDR3 bases are TGTGCCAGCAGCTTTACGACCCTGGGACTGCCAAGGAATGAGCAGTTCTTC.

The chain is built from TRBV6-5 and TRBJ2-1, with 11 bases fitting TRBD2. Per germline, CDR1 MNHEY and CDR2 SVGAGI. J lost 4 bases, V lost 5 bases, and 4 bases had no gene match. This CDR3 region has 15 residues. CDR3 sequence reads: CASSTLAGEYNEQFF. CDR3 DNA: TGTGCCAGCAGTACACTAGCGGGGGAATACAATGAGCAGTTCTTC.

The chain is built from TRBV2 and TRBJ1-4; a possible D gene is TRBD1 (5 bases). Germline CDR1 is SNHLY and CDR2 is FYNNEI. V dropped 2 bases and J dropped 5 bases, with 9 bases sitting between them. CDR3 length: 14 amino acids. CDR3 protein: CASSEKGRNEKLFF. The CDR3 DNA follows: TGTGCCAGCAGTGAAAAGGGGCGAAATGAAAAACTGTTTTTT.

This clone was counted once. The J gene is TRBJ2-3, the V gene TRBV28; D possibly matches TRBD1 or TRBD2 (5 bases each). Germline CDR1 and CDR2: MDHEN and SYDVKM. Trimming cost V 3 bases and J 1 base, with 5 bases left between them. The CDR3 contains 13 residues. The CDR3 nucleotides read TGTGCCAGCAGTTTGGGGGGCACAGATACGCAGTATTTT. Amino acid sequence: CASSLGGTDTQYF.

The chain has TRBV5-1 and TRBJ1-3, with 7 nucleotides matching TRBD1. The CDR3 is 16 amino acids. Germline trimming cut 5 bases from V and 4 bases from J; bases unmatched to any gene: 12. Germline CDR1 and CDR2: SGHRS and YFSETQ. The CDR3 reads CASSYEQGSSGNTIYF. CDR3 sequence (DNA): TGCGCCAGCAGTTACGAACAGGGGTCATCCGGAAACACCATATATTTT.

The rearrangement links TRBV2 to TRBJ1-1, with 8 nucleotides matching TRBD1. V was clipped by 6 bases and J by 3 bases; unmatched bases: 3. Per the germline V gene, CDR1 is SNHLY and CDR2 is FYNNEI. The CDR3 loop spans 13 amino acids. The CDR3 DNA reads TGTGCCAGCAGCCAACAGGGGGACACTGAAGCTTTCTTT. Its protein product is CASSQQGDTEAFF.

This chain links TRBV4-2 with TRBJ1-2; TRBD1 might be the D (5 bases). The CDR3 is 15 residues long. V lost 0 bases to trimming and J lost 2 bases, with 10 bases between them. In germline, CDR1 is LGHNA, CDR2 YNFKEQ. The CDR3 DNA follows: TGTGCCAGCAGCCAAGATCAGGGAAACAACTATGGCTACACCTTC. Protein: CASSQDQGNNYGYTF.

This rearrangement joins TRBV5-6 to TRBJ1-2, with D unresolved. Germline V gene sequence: CDR1 SGHDT, CDR2 YYEEEE. V lost 4 bases, J lost 4 bases, and 14 bases lay in between. This CDR3 has 14 amino acids. The CDR3 region is CASSPDKGGYGYTF. The CDR3 coding sequence is TGTGCCAGCAGCCCAGACAAGGGTGGCTATGGCTACACCTTC.

The chain recombines TRBV5-6 with TRBJ2-3; TRBD2 agrees at 10 bases. Germline CDR1 and CDR2: SGHDT and YYEEEE. The trim removed 1 base at V and 9 bases at J, leaving 5 bases unmatched. The length of the CDR3 is 14 residues. The CDR3 bases are TGTGCCAGCAGCTTGCGACGAGCGGGGGGGACGCAGTATTTT. Translating it yields CASSLRRAGGTQYF.

The rearrangement uses TRBV2 and TRBJ1-5; a weak D match, TRBD1 (6 bases). Looked up from germline, CDR1 is SNHLY and CDR2 is FYNNEI. The germline V and J ends were trimmed by 2 bases and 6 bases, with 14 bases remaining between them. The length of the CDR3 is 15 residues. The CDR3 reads CASSEWSGVGQPQHF. The CDR3 bases are TGTGCCAGCAGTGAATGGTCAGGGGTTGGTCAGCCCCAGCATTTT.

This clone was observed a single time. This chain joins TRBV5-1 and TRBJ2-3; 13 nucleotides match TRBD2. The CDR3 spans 17 residues. Trimming at V came to 4 bases and at J to 1 base, leaving 6 bases not matched to a gene. Per germline, CDR1 SGHRS and CDR2 YFSETQ. The CDR3 region is CASSPGLAGVRTDTQYF. Here the CDR3 DNA reads TGCGCCAGCAGCCCAGGACTAGCGGGGGTCCGCACAGATACGCAGTATTTT.

CDR3 nucleotides: TGCAGTGCACTATACAATGAGCAGTTCTTC. This translates into CSALYNEQFF. This rearrangement joins TRBV20-1 to TRBJ2-1; D not resolved. The CDR3 is 10 amino acids. Germline assignment: CDR1 DFQATT and CDR2 SNEGSKA (reference sequence). The V and J ends lost 6 bases and 4 bases respectively, with 4 bases between them.

J is TRBJ1-5 and V is TRBV7-8; 7 bases map to TRBD1. Germline CDR1 SGHVS, CDR2 FQNEAQ. V dropped 2 bases and J dropped 7; count of bases not matched to a gene: 2. The CDR3 is made up of 13 amino acids. CDR3 nucleotides: TGTGCCAGCAGCTTAACAGGGGACCAGCCCCAGCATTTT. Protein: CASSLTGDQPQHF.

The rearrangement joins TRBV7-2 to TRBJ2-3; D not certain. Trimming stripped 4 bases from V and 1 base from J, with 9 bases between. CDR3 length: 14 residues. The germline V gene has CDR1 SGHTA and CDR2 FQGNSA. The CDR3 bases are TGTGCCAGCAGCTCCTGGACGGGCACAGATACGCAGTATTTT. Its protein is CASSSWTGTDTQYF.

This clone has just a few counts. The chain has TRBV2 and TRBJ1-6; no definite D call. This CDR3 region has 13 residues. Germline CDR1 is SNHLY and CDR2 is FYNNEI. Deletions cut 7 bases from V and 7 bases from J, with 11 bases between. Here the CDR3 reads CASNSLWNSPLHF. The CDR3 DNA reads as TGTGCCAGCAACTCTCTATGGAATTCACCCCTCCACTTT.

This chain joins TRBV30 and TRBJ2-3; TRBD1 matches at 9 bases. The CDR3 is 14 amino acids. Germline V gives CDR1 GTSNPN, CDR2 SVGIG (reference sequence). V gave up 1 base and J gave up 4 bases; unmatched junction bases: 3. CDR3 bases: TGTGCCTGGAGTGGAGGGACAGGGCCAGATACGCAGTATTTT. Translating gives CAWSGGTGPDTQYF.

This chain links TRBV7-6 with TRBJ2-6; 8 nucleotides align to TRBD1. Germline CDR1 is SGHVS and CDR2 is FNYEAQ. CDR3 size: 17 residues. V lost 5 bases to trimming and J lost 0 bases; unmatched junction nucleotides: 6. CDR3 DNA: TGTGCCAGCAGCCCACGGACAGGGCTCTCTGGGGCCAACGTCCTGACTTTC. Translating it yields CASSPRTGLSGANVLTF.

The rearrangement links TRBV7-6 to TRBJ1-1; D gene ambiguous. CDR1 is SGHVS, CDR2 FNYEAQ, per germline. The CDR3 has 15 amino acids. Trimming removed 4 bases at V and 2 bases at J, with 14 bases between. As DNA, the CDR3 is TGTGCCAGCAGCTCACTAACACACCAAAACACTGAAGCTTTCTTT. Its translation: CASSSLTHQNTEAFF.

V is TRBV4-1 and J is TRBJ2-5; 7 positions match TRBD2. Germline V gives CDR1 MGHRA, CDR2 YSYEKL. Losses at the gene ends were 1 base for V and 3 bases for J; bases not matched to a gene: 5. The CDR3 totals 15 residues. The DNA for the CDR3 is TGCGCCAGCAGCCAAGTAAGGAGCGGGGAAGAGACCCAGTACTTC. It specifies CASSQVRSGEETQYF.